The rows below give T cell receptor beta chains drawn from one sample of a study of cytomegalovirus exposure and HLA in healthy donors. Profiled with immunoSEQ multiplex PCR; TCRdb holds only in-frame clones, not every one. The profile covers around 130,000 clones, with approximately 85% appearing a single time and 1.7% taken by the ten largest. Sequencing was carried out using PBMCs. The source of these receptors is a boy younger than 18 in good health and CMV-seronegative. The CDR3 runs from the conserved cysteine through the conserved F or W. D genes are given only for firm matches. Rows give clone size only sometimes, using once, few, many, or a class for an expanded clone.

J gene	D gene	V gene	clone size	CDR3 DNA	CDR3 protein
TRBJ1-5	-	TRBV6-5	-	TGTGCCAGCAGTGGAGGCAATCAGCCCCAGCATTTT	CASSGGNQPQHF
TRBJ2-2	TRBD2	TRBV7-7	-	TGTGCTAGCAGCCCCCGGACGGCTAGCGGGAGTAACGGGGAGCTGTTTTTT	CASSPRTASGSNGELFF
TRBJ2-2	-	TRBV9	few	TGTGCCAGCAGCCAAAGCGGGCTCCCGAACACCGGGGAGCTGTTTTTT	CASSQSGLPNTGELFF
TRBJ1-5	-	TRBV4-2	-	TGTGCCAGCAGCAGAGGCGGCTCCGAGGGCAACCAGCCCCAGCATTTT	CASSRGGSEGNQPQHF
TRBJ2-1	-	TRBV4-3	few	TGCGCCAGCAGCCAAGAGCCCAGGGACAATGAGCAGTTCTTC	CASSQEPRDNEQFF
TRBJ2-1	-	TRBV4-3	-	TGCGCCAGCAGCCAAGACCACCAACCGGAGAATGAGCAGTTCTTC	CASSQDHQPENEQFF
TRBJ1-2	TRBD1	TRBV6-6	-	TGTGCCAGCAGCCGGGACAGGGTGTTGGGCTACACCTTC	CASSRDRVLGYTF
TRBJ2-7	TRBD1	TRBV27	once	TGTGCCAGCAGTTTTCAGGGGGCGATCTACGAGCAGTACTTC	CASSFQGAIYEQYF
TRBJ2-1	TRBD2	TRBV5-6	-	TGTGCCAGCAGCTTGGGGGGGGGACTCGGCGCGAATGAGCAGTTCTTC	CASSLGGGLGANEQFF
TRBJ2-5	TRBD2	TRBV7-2	-	TGTGCCAGCAGCCCGGGGGGGAGCGGGCAAGAGACCCAGTACTTC	CASSPGGSGQETQYF
TRBJ2-3	TRBD2	TRBV6-4	-	TGTGCCAGCAGTGCGGCGGGGGACGCGAGCACAGATACGCAGTATTTT	CASSAAGDASTDTQYF
TRBJ2-5	TRBD2	TRBV6-1	-	TGTGCCAGCAGTGAAATATTCGGCGGGGGTAACCAAGAGACCCAGTACTTC	CASSEIFGGGNQETQYF
TRBJ1-2	-	TRBV7-8	once	TGTGCCAGCAGCTTAGCGCTTTGGACAGATACCTATGGCTACACCTTC	CASSLALWTDTYGYTF
TRBJ2-7	TRBD1	TRBV6-5	-	TGTGCCAGCAGTTACGTCCAGGGGGACGAGCAGTACTTC	CASSYVQGDEQYF
TRBJ2-7	TRBD1	TRBV7-9	-	TGTGCCAGCAGCTTAGGGCCGGGACAGGCTTCCTACGAGCAGTACTTC	CASSLGPGQASYEQYF
TRBJ2-1	-	TRBV19	-	TGTGCCAGTAGTTCGACTACCTCCTACAATGAGCAGTTCTTC	CASSSTTSYNEQFF
TRBJ2-2	TRBD1	TRBV9	-	TGTGCCAGCAGCCATGACAGGGAAGGGCTGTTTTTT	CASSHDREGLFF
TRBJ2-1	-	TRBV6-5	-	TGTGCCAGCAGTTATGGAGGGACCAATGAGCAGTTCTTC	CASSYGGTNEQFF
TRBJ1-1	TRBD1	TRBV15	-	TGTGCCACCAGCCCCAGACAGGGAGAGTGGTCTGAAGCTTTCTTT	CATSPRQGEWSEAFF
TRBJ1-2	-	TRBV6-6	-	TGTGCCAGCAGTTACTCCGAGGGCGCGGGCTATGGCTACACCTTC	CASSYSEGAGYGYTF
TRBJ2-7	-	TRBV7-2	-	TGTGCCAGCAGCTTAGTTCCCGCGGGACAGACCTACGAGCAGTACTTC	CASSLVPAGQTYEQYF
TRBJ2-7	TRBD2	TRBV19	few	TGTGCCAGTAGTACCGTAGCGGGTACCTACGAGCAGTACTTC	CASSTVAGTYEQYF
TRBJ1-5	-	TRBV5-5	-	TGTGCCAGCAGCTTGGCCGGCAGGAAAAAGCCCCAGCATTTT	CASSLAGRKKPQHF
TRBJ1-1	-	TRBV27	-	TGTGCCAGCAGACCAGGGGACGCCCGGTTGAGCACTGAAGCTTTCTTT	CASRPGDARLSTEAFF